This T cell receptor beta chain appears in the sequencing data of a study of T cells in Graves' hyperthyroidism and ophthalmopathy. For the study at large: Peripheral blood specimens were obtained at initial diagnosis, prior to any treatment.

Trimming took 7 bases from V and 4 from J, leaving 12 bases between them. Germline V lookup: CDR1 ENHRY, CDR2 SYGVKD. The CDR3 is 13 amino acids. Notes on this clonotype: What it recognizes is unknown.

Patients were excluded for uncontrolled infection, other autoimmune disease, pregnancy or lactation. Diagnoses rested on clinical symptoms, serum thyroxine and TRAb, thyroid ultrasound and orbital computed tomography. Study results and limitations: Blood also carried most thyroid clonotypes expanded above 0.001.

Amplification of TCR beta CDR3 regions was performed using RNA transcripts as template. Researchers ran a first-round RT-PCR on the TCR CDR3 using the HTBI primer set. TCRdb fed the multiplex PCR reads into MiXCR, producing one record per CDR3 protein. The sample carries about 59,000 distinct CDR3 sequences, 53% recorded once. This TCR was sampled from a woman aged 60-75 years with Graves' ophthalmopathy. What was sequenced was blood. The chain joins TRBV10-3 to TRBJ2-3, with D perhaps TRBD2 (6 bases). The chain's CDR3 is CAIKRGGADTQYF. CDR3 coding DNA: TGTGCCATCAAGAGGGGAGGTGCAGATACGCAGTATTTT.